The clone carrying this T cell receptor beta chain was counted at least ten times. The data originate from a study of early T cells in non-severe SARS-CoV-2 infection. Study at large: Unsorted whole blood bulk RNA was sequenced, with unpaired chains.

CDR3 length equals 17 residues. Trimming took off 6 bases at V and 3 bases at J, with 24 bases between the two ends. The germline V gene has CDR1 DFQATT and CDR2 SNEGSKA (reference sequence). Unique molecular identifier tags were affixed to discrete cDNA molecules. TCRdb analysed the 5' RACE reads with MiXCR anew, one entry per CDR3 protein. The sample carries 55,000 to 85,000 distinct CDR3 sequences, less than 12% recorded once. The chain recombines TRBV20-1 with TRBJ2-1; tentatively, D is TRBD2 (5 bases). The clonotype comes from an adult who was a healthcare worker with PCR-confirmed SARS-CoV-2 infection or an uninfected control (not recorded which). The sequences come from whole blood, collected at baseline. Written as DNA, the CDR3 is TGCAGTGCGCCACCGGGGTCTCGTCGAGGGTTCTACAATGAGCAGTTCTTC. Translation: CSAPPGSRRGFYNEQFF.